This entry concerns a single TCR beta chain. Its antigen is as yet unknown. This CDR3 is built from 13 residues. V shed 5 bases, J shed 3 bases, and the junction held 3 bases outside the gene matches. Germline loops: CDR1 SGHTA, CDR2 FQGTGA. The data originate from a study of T cell responses to AZD1222 COVID-19 vaccine. Study findings and constraints: Increases in Spike-specific TCR breadth and depth were seen after two AZD1222 doses.

It was second doses at about 4 or about 12 weeks that were pooled. The assay was immunoSEQ multiplex PCR, and TCRdb's table has in-frame clones only and misses some. The table lists fewer than 120,000 clones, more than 90% of them singletons. This TCR was sampled from an adult who received the AZD1222 COVID-19 vaccine. Specimen: peripheral blood, collected 28 days after the second AZD1222 dose. The V call is TRBV7-3, the J call TRBJ1-2, with 7 bases lining up with TRBD1. The CDR3 region has the DNA TGTGCCAGCAGCCTCACAGGGGACTATGGCTACACCTTC. Translated, it gives CASSLTGDYGYTF.